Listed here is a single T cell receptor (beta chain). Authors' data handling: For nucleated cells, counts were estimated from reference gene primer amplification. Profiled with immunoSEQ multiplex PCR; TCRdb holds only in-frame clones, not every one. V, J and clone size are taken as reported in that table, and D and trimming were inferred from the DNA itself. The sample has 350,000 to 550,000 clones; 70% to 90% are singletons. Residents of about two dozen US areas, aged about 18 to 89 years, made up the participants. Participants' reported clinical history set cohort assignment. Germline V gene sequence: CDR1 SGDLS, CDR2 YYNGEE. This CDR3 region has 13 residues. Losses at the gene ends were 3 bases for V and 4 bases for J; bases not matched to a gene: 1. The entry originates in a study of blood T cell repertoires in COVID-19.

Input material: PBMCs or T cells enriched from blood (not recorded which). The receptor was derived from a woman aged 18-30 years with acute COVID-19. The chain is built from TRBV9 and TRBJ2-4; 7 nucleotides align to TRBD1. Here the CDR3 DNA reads TGTGCCAGCAGCGCGGGACAGAAAAACATTCAGTACTTC. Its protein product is CASSAGQKNIQYF.